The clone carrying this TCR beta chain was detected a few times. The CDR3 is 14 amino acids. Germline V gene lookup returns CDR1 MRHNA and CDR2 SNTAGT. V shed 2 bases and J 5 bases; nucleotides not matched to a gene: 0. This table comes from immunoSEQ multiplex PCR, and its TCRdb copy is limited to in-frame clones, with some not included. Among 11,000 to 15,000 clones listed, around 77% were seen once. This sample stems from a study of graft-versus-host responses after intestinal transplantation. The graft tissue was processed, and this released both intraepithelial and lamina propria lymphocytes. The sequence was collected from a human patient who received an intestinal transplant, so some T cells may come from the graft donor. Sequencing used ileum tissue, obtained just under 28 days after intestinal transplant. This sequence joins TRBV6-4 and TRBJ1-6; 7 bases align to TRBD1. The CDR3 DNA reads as TGTGCCAGCAGTGACACAGGGGATAATTCACCCCTCCACTTT. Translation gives CASSDTGDNSPLHF.